This T cell receptor (beta chain) was documented in a study of blood T cells in healthy people across ages. A second PCR of about 6 to 12 cycles used a sample-barcoded 5' primer and a J-beta primer mix. A single record per CDR3 protein comes from TCRdb applying MiXCR to the 5' RACE reads. The data hold 650,000 or so distinct CDR3 sequences, with under 65% observed a single time. The CDR3 is made up of 17 amino acids. The sequenced sample was blood. The V and J genes are TRBV21-1 and TRBJ2-7; the table's D call, TRBD1, was not checked against the DNA. TRBV21-1 is a documented pseudogene. The clonotype was recovered from an elderly woman in good health. The CDR3 nucleotides are TGTGCCAGCAGCAAAGTTGACAGGGGATTAACCTCCTACGAGCAGTACTTC. Protein product: CASSKVDRGLTSYEQYF.